These T cell receptor beta chains were read from a single sample in a study of shared clonotypes between healthy human individuals. TCRdb's table, derived via immunoSEQ multiplex PCR, lists solely in-frame clones and lacks some. This table has a few million clones, around 93% appearing once. The sequenced sample was naive CD8+ T cells from PBMCs. The receptors derive from a man aged 18 to 35 in good health. Some clones in this sample may be carry-over from other donors' samples. The CDR3 runs from the conserved cysteine through the conserved F or W. The D gene is left open where the match is weak. Clone size, where shown, is once, few, many, or a class for clones that have expanded.

V gene	J gene	clone size	D gene	CDR3 DNA	CDR3 protein
TRBV5-8	TRBJ1-5	once	TRBD1	TGTGCCAGCAGGGGCCGGGACAGGGCTAATCCGCCCCAGCATTTT	CASRGRDRANPPQHF
TRBV6-6	TRBJ1-1	-	-	TGTGCCAGCAGTTACGGGGGCACTGAAGCTTTCTTT	CASSYGGTEAFF
TRBV21-1	TRBJ2-7	-	-	TGTGCCAGCAGTGGACGCCCGGGACAAATCTACGAGCAGTACTTC	CASSGRPGQIYEQYF
TRBV7-9	TRBJ2-1	-	TRBD2	TGTGCCAGCAGCTCCCCCTCTCCGTCTAGCGGGGACTACAATGAGCAGTTCTTC	CASSSPSPSSGDYNEQFF
TRBV11-2	TRBJ2-3	-	-	TGTGCCAGCAGTCACCGGGAGATAAGCACAGATACGCAGTATTTT	CASSHREISTDTQYF
TRBV10-3	TRBJ2-2	-	-	TGTGCCACCTCGGACCGTGTGAACACCGGGGAGCTGTTTTTT	CATSDRVNTGELFF
TRBV28	TRBJ1-2	-	TRBD1	TGTGCCAGCAGTTATCCGGGACAGCCAGAAGGAGGCTACACCTTC	CASSYPGQPEGGYTF
TRBV11-2	TRBJ2-7	-	TRBD1	TGTGCCAGCAGCTTACTGGACAGGGTTAACGAGCAGTACTTC	CASSLLDRVNEQYF
TRBV9	TRBJ1-2	-	-	TGTGCCAGCAGCGTAGACCGACCTAACTATGGCTACACCTTC	CASSVDRPNYGYTF
TRBV9	TRBJ1-2	-	-	TGTGCCAGCAGCGTAGGGGACTGGGTAAATCGTAATGGCTACACCTTC	CASSVGDWVNRNGYTF
TRBV18	TRBJ2-6	once	-	TGTGCCAGCTCACCAGGGGGGTTCGGTGGGGCCAACGTCCTGACTTTC	CASSPGGFGGANVLTF
TRBV7-9	TRBJ1-1	-	-	TGTGCCAGCAGCCTCCTGTTTGGCCAGAACACTGAAGCTTTCTTT	CASSLLFGQNTEAFF
TRBV6-5	TRBJ2-1	-	-	TGTGCCAGCAGTTATTTGGGCGACAATGAGCAGTTCTTC	CASSYLGDNEQFF
TRBV29-1	TRBJ2-2	-	-	TGCAGCGTTGTGGCAGGGTCCGGGGAGCTGTTTTTT	CSVVAGSGELFF
TRBV7-9	TRBJ2-7	-	TRBD2	TGTGCCAGCAGCTTAACTATAGCAATAGTGGGGACTAGCGGATACGAGCAGTACTTC	CASSLTIAIVGTSGYEQYF
TRBV11-2	TRBJ1-3	-	-	TGTGCCAGCAGGCCAATTCAGGGCACAGTTTCTGGAAACACCATATATTTT	CASRPIQGTVSGNTIYF
TRBV27	TRBJ2-1	-	TRBD2	TGTGCCAGCAGTTTATCGTTGACTAGCGGATACAATGAGCAGTTCTTC	CASSLSLTSGYNEQFF
TRBV27	TRBJ1-2	-	-	TGTGCCAGCAGTCCCACCCGGGGGAACTATGGCTACACCTTC	CASSPTRGNYGYTF
TRBV4-1	TRBJ2-3	-	-	TGCGCCAGCAGCCTTCTTCCCGGGGTGAGCACAGATACGCAGTATTTT	CASSLLPGVSTDTQYF
TRBV19	TRBJ2-7	-	-	TGTGCCAGTAGTATTAGCAGATCCTACGAGCAGTACTTC	CASSISRSYEQYF
TRBV29-1	TRBJ2-7	-	-	TGCAGCGTTGTAGGGTTCGCGGGCGAGCAGTACTTC	CSVVGFAGEQYF
TRBV9	TRBJ1-1	-	TRBD1	TGTGCCAGCAGCCTTCTCGGGACAGGGATGGCTTTCTTT	CASSLLGTGMAFF
TRBV28	TRBJ1-2	-	-	TGTGCCAGCAGGGGAGACAGTCAAGCTAACTATGGCTACACCTTC	CASRGDSQANYGYTF
TRBV4-2	TRBJ2-2	-	-	TGTGCCAGCAGCCAAGATGGGGGGCCGTTGAACACCGGGGAGCTGTTTTTT	CASSQDGGPLNTGELFF
TRBV7-3	TRBJ1-4	-	-	TGTGCCAGCAGTCGGGGACTCCCCGGGGAAAAACTGTTTTTT	CASSRGLPGEKLFF
TRBV5-4	TRBJ2-7	-	TRBD2	TGTGCCAGCAGCGCGTTAGCGGGAGCGGACGAGCAGTACTTC	CASSALAGADEQYF
TRBV5-1	TRBJ1-1	-	-	TGCGCCAGCAGCTTCTTTGGTCCGACGGGCACTGAAGCTTTCTTT	CASSFFGPTGTEAFF
TRBV4-2	TRBJ2-7	-	TRBD2	TGTGCCAGCAGCCAGGGGGGGATCTACGAGCAGTACTTC	CASSQGGIYEQYF